The 8 T cell receptor beta chains below were found in one sample sequenced in a study of TIL therapy for anti-PD-1-resistant metastatic lung cancer. Time point in this sample: pre-treatment sample, taken before nivolumab and TIL therapy. The libraries were made with immunoSEQ v3. Repertoires were generated with immunoSEQ multiplex PCR, while TCRdb's copy carries only in-frame clones and drops some. The sample holds tens of thousands of clones, around three quarters seen once. Sequenced here: blood, sampled at baseline. These receptors originate from a person aged 25-79 years with non-small cell lung cancer.

CDR3: CASSPPGGLAGNTIYF. The CDR3 DNA sequence: TGTGCCAGCAGCCCCCCAGGGGGGCTGGCTGGAAACACCATATATTTT. The chain uses TRBV5-6 and TRBJ1-3; TRBD1 matches at 7 bases. The CDR3 totals 16 residues. V was pared by 4 bases and J by 2 bases, with 9 bases of the junction left unmatched. Germline CDR1 reads SGHDT; CDR2 reads YYEEEE.

The sample holds a few counts of this clone. The chain combines TRBV19 with TRBJ1-1; D gene ambiguous. Germline CDR1 is LNHDA and CDR2 is SQIVND (reference sequence). The germline V and J ends were trimmed by 6 bases and 4 bases, with 12 bases remaining between them. This CDR3 contains 13 residues. CDR3 DNA sequence: TGTGCCAGTAGAAGGGTTGGGAGCACTGAAGCTTTCTTT. It codes for CASRRVGSTEAFF.

The rearrangement links TRBV6-2 or TRBV6-3 to TRBJ2-5; D may be TRBD2 (6 bases). The V and J ends lost 2 bases and 4 bases respectively, with 17 bases between them. There are 16 residues in the CDR3. The V gene's germline CDR1 is MNHEY and CDR2 SVGEGT. CDR3 in amino acids: CASSYGRGSGVETQYF. The CDR3 DNA is TGTGCCAGCAGTTACGGGCGGGGCTCGGGCGTAGAGACCCAGTACTTC.

V is TRBV7-9 and J is TRBJ2-7; 15 nucleotides line up with TRBD2. This CDR3 is 17 amino acids long. The germline gives CDR1 SEHNR, CDR2 FQNEAQ (reference sequence). With V trimmed by 5 bases and J by 7 bases, 12 bases remained unmatched. CDR3: CASSPGPGLAGGGEQYF. In DNA, the CDR3 is TGTGCCAGCAGCCCCGGCCCGGGACTAGCGGGAGGCGGGGAGCAGTACTTC.

This sequence joins TRBV2 and TRBJ1-2, with D unresolved. CDR1 is SNHLY, CDR2 FYNNEI, per germline. The CDR3 is 12 amino acids. V shed 6 bases and J shed 4 bases, with 9 bases lying between them. This chain's CDR3 is CASRNRGYGYTF. CDR3 DNA sequence: TGTGCCAGCAGAAACCGCGGCTATGGCTACACCTTC.

The chain joins TRBV6-5 to TRBJ1-5; possible D gene TRBD1, 5 bases. The CDR3 contains 16 residues. Germline-derived CDR1 and CDR2 are MNHEY and SVGAGI. Trimming shortened V by 2 bases and J by 2 bases, and 13 bases separated the two germline ends. Written as DNA, the CDR3 is TGTGCCAGCAGTTACGGCAGCGGGGGGGGCAATCAGCCCCAGCATTTT. Protein sequence: CASSYGSGGGNQPQHF.

This clone was counted a few times. The chain couples TRBV4-1 to TRBJ1-5; D is undetermined. The V end was cut by 0 bases, the J end by 1 base, with 1 base between. Germline CDR1 and CDR2: MGHRA and YSYEKL. The CDR3 length is 13 residues. The chain's CDR3 is CASSQESNQPQHF. As DNA, the CDR3 is TGCGCCAGCAGCCAAGAAAGCAATCAGCCCCAGCATTTT.

This chain joins TRBV7-2 and TRBJ2-6; the match to TRBD1 covers 7 bases. The CDR3 spans 15 residues. CDR1 and CDR2 from the germline V gene are SGHTA and FQGNSA. Trimming removed 8 bases from V and 0 bases from J; junction bases left unmatched: 4. CDR3 bases: TGTGCCAGCGAAGGGGACAGCTCTGGGGCCAACGTCCTGACTTTC. It yields the protein CASEGDSSGANVLTF. Looking up the rest from reference TRBV7-2 and TRBJ2-6 gives the full variable domain: GAGVSQSPSNKVTEKGKDVELRCDPISGHTALYWYRQSLGQGLEFLIYFQGNSAPDKSGLPSDRFSAERTGGSVSTLTIQRTQQEDSAVYLCASEGDSSGANVLTFGAGSRLTVL.